This T cell receptor (beta chain) was identified in a study of cytomegalovirus exposure and HLA in healthy donors (dated by TCRdb to 2017 to 2019). About the full investigation: An earlier analysis of several hundred of the donors reported about 300 Gb of sequence data and 117 million unique TCR beta sequences obtained from some 200 million T cells. An early release covering about 600 HLA-typed donors comprised 250 to 350 gigabases of sequencing data and some 79 million unique TCR sequences. Of the 300 to 500 genotyped donors, 65% to 90% were placed in the genetic ancestry cluster associated with self-reported Caucasian donors. The study aimed to test whether signatures of past pathogen exposure could be identified by cataloging public T cell receptors. The study profiled the T cell repertoires of some 610 subjects by immunosequencing and related them to cytomegalovirus serostatus. Along with the approximately 600-subject first cohort, a separate validation cohort of 120 different subjects was used. To predict cytomegalovirus infection status, the study combined high-throughput TCR immunosequencing, statistical association of individual TCRs with disease status, and machine learning. To study patterns of TCR occurrence, a later analysis re-analyzed previously published TCR beta repertoires from 700 or so donors and added high-resolution HLA genotyping. In the later analysis, no new phenotypic data were used to find candidate immune exposures; instead, reliance was placed on TCR beta sequences and their occurrence across donors. To decide whether each TCR beta V gene segment behaved as functional or pseudogenic, an earlier analysis of some 600 of the donors relied on high-throughput TCR beta sequencing. Alongside the repertoire data, information on donor age, sex, ethnicity and CMV serostatus was compiled. Genome-wide SNP genotypes for about 65% of the roughly 670 donors were used in a later genetic analysis, which treated that subset as a discovery cohort. Every repertoire in the discovery cohort had been generated on one and the same sequencing platform. Class I and class II HLA loci were covered by the typing at four-digit resolution. The number of donors typed differed by locus, with about 629-630 for A, B, C, DRB1 and DQB1, roughly 520 for DQA1, about 610 for DPA1, and around 430 for DPB1. About 5 DR-DQ haplotypes were handled as single units for association and clustering, since linkage in the cohort was strong. Among about 410 genotyped donors of the cohort, an average of around 250,000 unique TCR beta nucleotide sequences was sequenced per donor, of which about 18% were non-productive. What the authors observed across the whole study: Immune exposure information for the cohort was limited to CMV serostatus. A total of 150 to 200 TCR beta chains were listed by the study as associated with cytomegalovirus. When HLA alleles, especially DR and DQ, strongly co-occurred, attributing TCR associations to individual alleles was difficult. The classifier was reported to diagnose cytomegalovirus status with high specificity and sensitivity in both the original and validation cohorts. It was suggested by the authors that the approach could potentially be generalized to other disease states and immunological phenotypes. Because HLA typing was unavailable for some donors at each locus, only the typed subset was used in association tests. A further reported finding was that TCR beta sequences accurately predicted the HLA-A and HLA-B alleles for most subjects in the first cohort. According to a later genetic analysis, donors in an Asian-associated ancestry cluster had fewer N-insertions in productive TCRs than the approximately 630-donor mean. Correlated functional status among segregating V segments might be attributable to linkage disequilibrium, but an unknown experimental factor could not be ruled out. Because the 87-base-pair reads could not distinguish some IMGT-functional V segments, including TRBV6-2 and TRBV6-3, those segments were excluded. Sequencing depth was assumed to be roughly uniform across donors in the presence/absence analyses, though that assumption may not hold. An earlier analysis of approximately 600 of the donors showed that most TCR beta V segments appeared in productive rearrangements either about 87% or about 30% of the time, which broadly matched IMGT annotations. The sequencing pipeline was judged likely to have produced a cluster of highly shared sequence variants as a technical artifact. An association between a missense DCLRE1C variant and V-gene and J-gene trimming of TCR beta chains was found in a later genetic analysis and replicated in an independent cohort. A later analysis found that TCR association rates varied across HLA loci, with DRB1 alleles showing the most associated TCRs and HLA-C alleles the fewest. In a later analysis, HLA-associated TCR beta chains showed more clonal expansion and lower generation probabilities than non-associated chains that were equally common. A later analysis found that most CMV-associated TCR beta chains appeared HLA-restricted, with HLA associations seemingly driven largely by CMV exposure. The earlier analysis of some 540 of the donors excluded approximately 17 rarely observed V segments, including chromosome 9 orphons, because counts were too low. Across donors, most TCR sequences were observed very rarely, whereas some public TCRs were present in many individuals. Only TCR beta chains were sequenced in this cohort, and the absence of alpha or paired-chain data limited detectable features. A later analysis associated about 16,000 TCR beta sequences with specific HLA alleles at a false discovery rate of 0.05. A later analysis reported that several top co-occurrence clusters appeared linked to parvovirus B19, influenza, CMV and Epstein-Barr virus. In vitro tests confirmed that a few of the cytomegalovirus-associated TCR beta chains recognize cytomegalovirus antigens.

Library preparation used the immunoSEQ multiplex PCR assay. For the multiplex PCR, a mixture combining 60 forward primers for TCR Vbeta segments and 13 reverse primers for TCR Jbeta segments was used. The CDR3 region of rearranged TCR beta genes was amplified from genomic DNA with a multiplex PCR assay. The amplified TCR beta libraries were sequenced on the Illumina HiSeq System as 87-base-pair reads. On the study's bioinformatics: In a later analysis, 77 million or so unique TCR beta chains were counted across the roughly 670 repertoires, and approximately 11 million of these chains were shared by at least two donors. Raw reads were error-corrected and collapsed into unique sequences by a nearest-neighbor algorithm in which closely related sequences were merged to remove PCR and sequencing errors. CDR3 sequences were aligned to IMGT reference sequences to assign V, D and J gene segments. Each retained sequence needed at least a six-nucleotide match to both a V gene segment and a J gene segment. A rearrangement was called productive if the CDR3 had no stop codons and remained in frame with V and J, and every other rearrangement was called non-productive. Following IMGT convention, CDR3 was defined as the stretch from the second conserved V-encoded cysteine up to the conserved J-encoded phenylalanine. The earlier analysis of around 640 of the donors excluded sequences that lacked an unambiguous match to a single V gene segment. An earlier analysis of several hundred of the donors classified V segments as functional when productive rearrangements were above 56.7% and as segregating when the standard deviation between donors was above 5%. To diagnose cytomegalovirus status from the catalog of TCR beta chain sequences, a statistical classification framework was built. A later analysis assigned V and J genes by comparing TCR nucleotide sequences with IMGT/GENE-DB human TR gene sequences. The TCRdist pipeline was used in a later analysis to assign CDR3 sequences and most-parsimonious VDJ recombination scenarios. In a later analysis, every TCR beta chain was defined by the combination of its CDR3 amino acid sequence and its V-gene family, and reads without a unique V-gene family were dropped. In a later analysis, fewer than 600 highly shared, low-generation-probability nucleotide sequences were removed to address suspected cross-contamination and a sequencing artifact. A later analysis calculated a clonal expansion index for each public chain from normalized within-repertoire ranks of inferred template counts. In a later analysis, generation probabilities were computed using a VDJ recombination model fitted to out-of-frame rearrangements, and the results were checked against IGoR. Hypergeometric tests were used in a later analysis to score TCR-TCR, TCR-HLA and TCR-CMV co-occurrence, with a repertoire-size bias correction applied to the TCR pairs. In a later analysis, false discovery rates were estimated by permuting HLA or CMV assignments 20 times. In a later analysis, co-occurring TCRs were grouped using DBSCAN, with TCRdist sequence similarity added in when clustering inside HLA-allele-positive subsets. For co-occurrence clustering, repertoires with fewer than 30,000 or more than 120,000 public chains were excluded, along with about five repertoires with anomalous nucleotide sharing. TCRdb holds this immuneACCESS table with in-frame rearrangements only. Some clones are missing; in checked studies, unresolved V genes explain under half, and the rest has no known cause. Clone size and the V and J calls come from that table; the DNA yielded D and trimming. The table for this sample lists about 120,000 clones; around 74% of them were counted only once. 30% of the sample belongs to the ten largest clones.

About this clone itself: Its antigen remains undetermined. Base-call qualities are not available, and no considerably larger clone is one nucleotide away.

The cohort comprised some 680 healthy bone marrow donors. At the time of sampling, every cohort member was nominally healthy, though immune exposures that went unrecorded were likely present. The donor tested CMV seropositive, placing the donor among the 250 to 300 seropositive members of the cohort. Every donor gave a peripheral blood sample, and the peripheral blood mononuclear cells from that sample were used for TCR beta sequencing. The Qiagen DNeasy Blood Extraction Kit was used to extract genomic DNA from the blood cell samples. CDR1 MNHEY and CDR2 SMNVEV are derived from the germline V gene (reference sequence). Unmatched junction bases come to 15, with V trimmed by 6 bases and J by 5 bases. Inclusive of the bounding cysteine and phenylalanine, the CDR3 is 16 residues long. The only DNA kept is the CDR3, 48 bases in frame from the first base.

This receptor was obtained from a man in his sixties in good health and CMV-seropositive. Sequenced input: PBMCs. Recombination connected TRBV27 to TRBJ1-1; 7 junctional bases match TRBD1. The DNA sequence reads TGTGCCAGCAGCTCACGCCCGGGACAGCCGAGGACTGAAGCTTTCTTT. It translates to CASSSRPGQPRTEAFF.